The clone carrying this TCR beta chain was counted at least ten times. This sample is drawn from a study of T cells of healthy individuals. The ends were cut back, 5 bases at V and 3 bases at J, with 10 bases in the middle. The CDR3 spans 13 residues. Looked up from germline, CDR1 is SNHLY and CDR2 is FYNNEI. TCRdb passed the 5' RACE reads through MiXCR, listing each CDR3 protein once. Among tens of thousands of distinct CDR3 sequences listed, about 14% were seen once. This TCR was sampled from a human donor in good health. The V and J genes are TRBV2 and TRBJ1-1, with D uncertain. The CDR3 here is CASSNRVDTEAFF. Here the CDR3 DNA reads TGTGCCAGCAGTAATCGGGTTGACACTGAAGCTTTCTTT. Looking up the rest from reference TRBV2 and TRBJ1-1 gives the full variable domain: EPEVTQTPSHQVTQMGQEVILRCVPISNHLYFYWYRQILGQKVEFLVSFYNNEISEKSEIFDDQFSVERPDGSNFTLKIRSTKLEDSAMYFCASSNRVDTEAFFGQGTRLTVV.